What follows is one T cell receptor (beta chain) and its context. This clone was seen a few times. The antigen this receptor binds is unknown. It has no much larger one-base neighbor in the sample; base qualities were not kept. This entry comes from a study of cytomegalovirus exposure and HLA in healthy donors (dated by TCRdb to about 2017). With regard to the full study: According to an earlier analysis of a few hundred of the donors, about 179 million T cells yielded 95 million to 140 million unique TCR beta sequences and roughly 280 Gb of sequence data. Rather than drawing on any new phenotypic data, the later analysis identified candidate immune exposures from TCR beta sequences and the way those sequences occurred across donors. To predict cytomegalovirus infection status, the study brought together high-throughput TCR immunosequencing, statistical association of individual TCRs with disease status, and machine learning. Using immunosequencing, the study profiled T cell repertoires from 500 to 800 subjects and related those repertoires to cytomegalovirus serostatus. All discovery cohort repertoires had been generated using a single sequencing platform. Besides the first cohort of 666 subjects, a separate validation cohort made up of roughly 130 different subjects was used. To decide whether each TCR beta V gene segment behaved as functional or pseudogenic, an earlier analysis of 587 of the donors relied on high-throughput TCR beta sequencing. Several DR-DQ haplotypes were handled as single units for association and clustering because linkage in the cohort was strong. A later genetic analysis used genome-wide SNP genotypes for about three fifths of the 666 donors, treating that subset as a discovery cohort. On average, roughly 250,000 unique TCR beta nucleotide sequences were sequenced per donor among a few hundred genotyped donors of the cohort, with around 19% of those sequences being non-productive. A later analysis re-analyzed previously published TCR beta repertoires from 666 donors and added high-resolution HLA genotyping to study TCR occurrence patterns. Donor age, sex, ethnicity and CMV serostatus were collected together with the repertoire data. Class I and class II HLA loci were covered by the typing at four-digit resolution. Typing coverage differed by locus: A, B, C, DRB1 and DQB1 were typed in roughly 629-630 donors, DQA1 in roughly 510, DPA1 in some 600, and DPB1 in 400 to 490. Around 300 gigabases of sequencing data and approximately 93 million unique TCR sequences were included in an early release covering roughly 600 HLA-typed donors. The aim of the study was to test whether cataloging public T cell receptors could identify signatures of past pathogen exposure. Among the roughly 400 genotyped donors, 75% to 90% belonged to the genetic ancestry cluster associated with self-reported Caucasian donors.

The research as a whole found: In a later genetic analysis, a missense DCLRE1C variant was associated with V-gene and J-gene trimming of TCR beta chains, and the association was replicated in an independent cohort. The only immune exposure information available for the cohort was CMV serostatus. In a later analysis, HLA-associated TCR beta chains were found to be more clonally expanded and to have lower generation probabilities than equally common non-associated chains. The study listed around 160 TCR beta chains as associated with cytomegalovirus. Several of the top co-occurrence clusters appeared to be linked to parvovirus B19, influenza, CMV and Epstein-Barr virus, according to a later analysis. Approximately 16 rarely observed V segments, including chromosome 9 orphons, were excluded from the earlier analysis of 550 to 700 of the donors because counts were too low. The authors suggested that the approach could potentially be extended to other disease states and immunological phenotypes. Compared with the 666-donor mean, donors in an Asian-associated ancestry cluster had fewer N-insertions in productive TCRs, according to a later genetic analysis. A later analysis found that TCR association rates varied across HLA loci, with DRB1 alleles showing the most associated TCRs and HLA-C alleles the fewest. Linkage disequilibrium might explain the correlated functional status among segregating V segments, but an unknown experimental factor could not be excluded. Some IMGT-functional V segments, including TRBV6-2 and TRBV6-3, could not be distinguished by the 87-base-pair reads and were therefore excluded. Most TCR sequences were seen in very few donors, while some public TCRs were found in many individuals. Strong co-occurrence of HLA alleles, especially DR and DQ, made assigning TCR associations to individual alleles difficult. Three of the identified cytomegalovirus-associated TCR beta chains were confirmed in vitro to be specific for cytomegalovirus antigens. Broadly in line with IMGT annotations, most TCR beta V segments showed up in productive rearrangements about 87% or about 30% of the time in an earlier analysis of about 500 of the donors. In a later analysis, most CMV-associated TCR beta chains were found to appear HLA-restricted, with HLA associations seemingly driven largely by CMV exposure. A further reported finding was that TCR beta sequences accurately predicted the HLA-A and HLA-B alleles for most subjects in the first cohort. Presence/absence analyses assumed roughly uniform sequencing depth across donors, an assumption that may not hold. Because some donors lacked HLA typing at each locus, the association tests relied only on the typed subset. In both the original and validation cohorts, the classifier was reported to diagnose cytomegalovirus status with high specificity and sensitivity. The sequencing pipeline was judged likely to have produced a cluster of highly shared sequence variants as a technical artifact. At a false discovery rate of 0.05, a later analysis linked some 18,000 TCR beta sequences to specific HLA alleles. The cohort was sequenced for TCR beta chains only, and without alpha or paired-chain data the features that could be detected were limited.

The library relied on the immunoSEQ multiplex PCR assay. For the multiplex PCR, a mixture combining 60 forward primers for TCR Vbeta segments and 13 reverse primers for TCR Jbeta segments was used. The CDR3 region of rearranged TCR beta genes was amplified from genomic DNA with a multiplex PCR assay. On the Illumina HiSeq System, the amplified TCR beta libraries were sequenced as 87-base-pair reads. Concerning the study's data processing: A later analysis tallied around 87 million unique TCR beta chains across the roughly 610 repertoires, and 10 million to 11 million of those chains were shared by two or more donors. Raw reads were error-corrected and collapsed into unique sequences by a nearest-neighbor algorithm in which closely related sequences were merged to remove PCR and sequencing errors. V, D and J gene segments were assigned by aligning CDR3 sequences to IMGT reference sequences. For a sequence to be retained, a match of at least six nucleotides was required to both a V gene segment and a J gene segment. Rearrangements were called productive when the CDR3 lacked stop codons and stayed in frame with V and J; all others were non-productive. Following IMGT convention, CDR3 was defined as the stretch from the second conserved V-encoded cysteine up to the conserved J-encoded phenylalanine. The earlier analysis of 587 of the donors excluded sequences that lacked an unambiguous match to a single V gene segment. An earlier analysis of approximately 590 of the donors classified V segments as functional when productive rearrangements were above 56.7% and as segregating when the standard deviation between donors was above 5%. A statistical classification framework was developed to diagnose cytomegalovirus status using the catalog of TCR beta chain sequences. A later analysis assigned V and J genes by comparing TCR nucleotide sequences with IMGT/GENE-DB human TR gene sequences. A later analysis assigned CDR3 sequences and most-parsimonious VDJ recombination scenarios with the TCRdist pipeline. In a later analysis, every TCR beta chain was defined by the combination of its CDR3 amino acid sequence and its V-gene family, and reads without a unique V-gene family were dropped. A later analysis removed 550 to 700 highly shared, low-generation-probability nucleotide sequences to deal with suspected cross-contamination and a sequencing artifact. In a later analysis, a clonal expansion index was calculated for each public chain from normalized within-repertoire ranks of inferred template counts. A later analysis computed generation probabilities with a VDJ recombination model fitted to out-of-frame rearrangements, and checked the results against IGoR. In a later analysis, hypergeometric tests were used to score TCR-TCR, TCR-HLA and TCR-CMV co-occurrence, with a repertoire-size bias correction applied to TCR pairs. A later analysis estimated false discovery rates by permuting HLA or CMV assignments 20 times. In a later analysis, co-occurring TCRs were grouped using DBSCAN, with TCRdist sequence similarity added in when clustering inside HLA-allele-positive subsets. For co-occurrence clustering, repertoires with fewer than 30,000 or more than 120,000 public chains were excluded, along with roughly five repertoires with anomalous nucleotide sharing. TCRdb took this table from immuneACCESS and kept in-frame rearrangements with V and J called. Such tables lack part of the clones; where checked against another copy, unresolved V genes explain under half of the gap, and the rest is unexplained. V, J and clone size reflect that table, while D and trimming were determined from the DNA. This sample gives under 200,000 clones in total; about 80% of them show up just once. In total, the top ten clones hold roughly 1.2% of the sample.

The CDR3 contains 16 residues, cysteine and phenylalanine counted. The retained sequence is limited to the CDR3, 48 bases, with the frame set at the first base. Reading the germline V gene gives CDR1 MNHEY and CDR2 SVGAGI. V ends up 0 bases short and J 0 bases short, with an unmatched junction base count of 4. The cohort comprised some 700 healthy bone marrow donors. All cohort members were sampled while nominally healthy, although unrecorded immune exposures were likely present. The donor was CMV seronegative and was included in the group of about 400 seronegative cohort members. A peripheral blood sample was collected from each donor, and TCR beta sequencing was performed on peripheral blood mononuclear cells. Genomic DNA was extracted from the blood cell samples with the Qiagen DNeasy Blood Extraction Kit.

The TCR was taken from a woman aged 50 to 60 in good health and CMV-seronegative. The specimen sequenced was PBMCs. Here the chain combines TRBV6-5 and TRBJ1-2; 7 central nucleotides agree with TRBD1. The CDR3: CASSYSGQDPNYGYTF. The bases read TGTGCCAGCAGTTACTCAGGACAGGACCCTAACTATGGCTACACCTTC.